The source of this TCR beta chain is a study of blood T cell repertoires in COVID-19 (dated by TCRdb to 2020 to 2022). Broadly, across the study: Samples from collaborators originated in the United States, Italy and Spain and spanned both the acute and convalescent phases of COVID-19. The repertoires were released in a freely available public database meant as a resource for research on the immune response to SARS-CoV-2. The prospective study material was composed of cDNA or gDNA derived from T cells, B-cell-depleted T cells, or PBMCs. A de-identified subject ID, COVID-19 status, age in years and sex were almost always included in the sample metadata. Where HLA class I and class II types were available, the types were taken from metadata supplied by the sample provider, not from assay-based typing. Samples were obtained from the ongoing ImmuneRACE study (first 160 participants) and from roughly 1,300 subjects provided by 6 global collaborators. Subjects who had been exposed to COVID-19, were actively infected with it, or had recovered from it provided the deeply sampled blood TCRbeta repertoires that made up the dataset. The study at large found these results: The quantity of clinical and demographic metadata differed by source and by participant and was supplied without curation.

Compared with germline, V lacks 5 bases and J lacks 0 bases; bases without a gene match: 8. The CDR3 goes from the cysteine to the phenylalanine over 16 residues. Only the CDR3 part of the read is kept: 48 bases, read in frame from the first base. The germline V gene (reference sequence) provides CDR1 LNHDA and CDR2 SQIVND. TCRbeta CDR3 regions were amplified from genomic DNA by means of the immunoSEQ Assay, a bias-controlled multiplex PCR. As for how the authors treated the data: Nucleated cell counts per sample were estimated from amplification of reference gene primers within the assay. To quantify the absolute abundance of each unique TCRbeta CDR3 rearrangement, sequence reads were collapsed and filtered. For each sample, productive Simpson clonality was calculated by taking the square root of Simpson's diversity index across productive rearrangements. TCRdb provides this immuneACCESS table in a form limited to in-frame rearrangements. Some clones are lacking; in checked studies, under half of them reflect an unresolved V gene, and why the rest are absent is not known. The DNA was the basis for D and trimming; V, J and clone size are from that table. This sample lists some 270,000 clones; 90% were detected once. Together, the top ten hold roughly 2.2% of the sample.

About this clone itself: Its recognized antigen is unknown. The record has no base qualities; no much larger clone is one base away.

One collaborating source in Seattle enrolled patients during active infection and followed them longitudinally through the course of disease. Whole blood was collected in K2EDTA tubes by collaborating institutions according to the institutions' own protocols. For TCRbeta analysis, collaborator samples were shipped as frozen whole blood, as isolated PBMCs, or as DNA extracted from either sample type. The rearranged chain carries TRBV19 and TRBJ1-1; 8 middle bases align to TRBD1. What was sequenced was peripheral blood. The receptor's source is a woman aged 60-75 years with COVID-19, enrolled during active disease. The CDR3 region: CASSLWTGRMNTEAFF. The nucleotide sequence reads TGTGCCAGTAGTCTGTGGACAGGGAGGATGAACACTGAAGCTTTCTTT.